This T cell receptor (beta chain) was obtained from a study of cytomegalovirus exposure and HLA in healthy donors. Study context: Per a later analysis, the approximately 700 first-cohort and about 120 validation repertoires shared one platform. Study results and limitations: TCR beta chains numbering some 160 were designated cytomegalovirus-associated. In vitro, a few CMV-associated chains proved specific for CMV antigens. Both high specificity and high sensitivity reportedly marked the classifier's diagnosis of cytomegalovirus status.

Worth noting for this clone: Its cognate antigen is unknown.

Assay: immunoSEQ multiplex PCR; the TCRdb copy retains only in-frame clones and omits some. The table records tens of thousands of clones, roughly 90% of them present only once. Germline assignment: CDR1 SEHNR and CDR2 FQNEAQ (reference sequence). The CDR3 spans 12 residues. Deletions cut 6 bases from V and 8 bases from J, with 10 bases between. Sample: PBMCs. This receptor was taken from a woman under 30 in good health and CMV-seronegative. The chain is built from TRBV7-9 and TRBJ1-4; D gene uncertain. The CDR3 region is CASSRDPEKLFF. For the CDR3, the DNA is TGTGCCAGCAGTCGGGATCCCGAAAAACTGTTTTTT.